One sample yielded the 2 T cell receptor beta chains listed below, sequenced in a study of cytomegalovirus exposure and HLA in healthy donors. The PCR employed 60 Vbeta primers together with 13 Jbeta primers. Generated by immunoSEQ multiplex PCR, the TCRdb table keeps only in-frame clones and is missing some. Among 76,000 or so clones listed, approximately 79% were seen once. Sequences were obtained from PBMCs. These receptors were collected from a man aged 25 to 40 in good health and CMV-seronegative.

The rearrangement links TRBV19 to TRBJ1-1; D gene ambiguous. V was pared by 6 bases and J by 8 bases, with 13 bases between. CDR1 and CDR2 (germline): LNHDA, SQIVND (reference sequence). The CDR3 contains 12 residues. The DNA of the CDR3 is TGTGCCAGTAGGAACTTGGACTGCGAAGCTTTCTTT. It translates to CASRNLDCEAFF.

As concerns this clone: At one end, the junction sequence differs from germline, possibly due to a read error. J is TRBJ1-2 and V is TRBV11-2; 7 bases line up with TRBD1. CDR3 length: 15 residues. The germline CDR1 and CDR2 sequences are SGHAT and FQNNGV. The CDR3 DNA reads as TGTGCCAGCAGCTTAGGTCCGTTGATCTCCGAGACAGGGCTCTTC. The encoded protein is CASSLGPLISETGLF.